This TCR beta chain was found in a study of cytomegalovirus exposure and HLA in healthy donors. Some clones are missing from TCRdb's copy, which holds only in-frame ones; the method was immunoSEQ multiplex PCR. In the table there are fewer than 200,000 clones, under 90% of which are singletons. This clone was counted between two and nine times. The sequence was obtained from a young woman in good health and CMV-seropositive. Sequencing input: PBMCs.

The CDR3 loop is CAAKREGGNEQYF. For the CDR3, the DNA is TGTGCCGCCAAGCGGGAGGGCGGCAACGAGCAGTACTTC. This rearrangement joins TRBV10-3 to TRBJ2-7; TRBD2 matches at 10 bases. V was clipped by 11 bases and J by 5 bases; unmatched bases: 9. Germline loops: CDR1 ENHRY, CDR2 SYGVKD. This CDR3 is 13 amino acids long.